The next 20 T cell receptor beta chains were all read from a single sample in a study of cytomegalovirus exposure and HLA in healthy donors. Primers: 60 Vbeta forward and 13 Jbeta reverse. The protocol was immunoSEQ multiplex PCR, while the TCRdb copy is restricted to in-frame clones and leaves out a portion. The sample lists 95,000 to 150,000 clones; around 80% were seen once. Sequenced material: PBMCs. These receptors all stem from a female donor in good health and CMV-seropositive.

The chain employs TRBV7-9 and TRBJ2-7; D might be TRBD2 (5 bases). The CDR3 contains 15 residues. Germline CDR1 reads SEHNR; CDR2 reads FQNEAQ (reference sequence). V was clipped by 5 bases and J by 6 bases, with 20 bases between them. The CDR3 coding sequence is TGTGCCAGCAGCCCACACTTAGGTACGGGAAGCGAGCAGTACTTC. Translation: CASSPHLGTGSEQYF.

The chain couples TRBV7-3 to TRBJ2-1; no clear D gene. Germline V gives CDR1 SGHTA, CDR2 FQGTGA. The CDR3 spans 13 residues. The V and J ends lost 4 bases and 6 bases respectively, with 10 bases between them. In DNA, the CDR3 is TGTGCCAGCAGCTCGCTAGGATCCAATGAGCAGTTCTTC. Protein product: CASSSLGSNEQFF.

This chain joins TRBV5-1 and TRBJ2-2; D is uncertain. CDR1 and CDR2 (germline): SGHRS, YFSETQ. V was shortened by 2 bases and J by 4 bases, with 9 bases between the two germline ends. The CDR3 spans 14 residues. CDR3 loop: CASSLLQLTGELFF. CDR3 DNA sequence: TGCGCCAGCAGCTTATTACAGCTCACCGGGGAGCTGTTTTTT.

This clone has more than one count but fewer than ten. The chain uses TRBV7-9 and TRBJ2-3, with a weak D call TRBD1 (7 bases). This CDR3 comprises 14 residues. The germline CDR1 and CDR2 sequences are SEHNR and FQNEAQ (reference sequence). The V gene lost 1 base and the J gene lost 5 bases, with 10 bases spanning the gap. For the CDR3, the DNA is TGTGCCAGCAGCTTAGACAGGGGAGGAGATACGCAGTATTTT. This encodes CASSLDRGGDTQYF.

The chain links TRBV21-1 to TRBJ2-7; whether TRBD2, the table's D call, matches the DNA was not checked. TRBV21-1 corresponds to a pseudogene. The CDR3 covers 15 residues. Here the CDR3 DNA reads TGTGCCAGCAGCAGACGGGTTATCCGGACCTACGAGCAGTACTTC. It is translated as CASSRRVIRTYEQYF.

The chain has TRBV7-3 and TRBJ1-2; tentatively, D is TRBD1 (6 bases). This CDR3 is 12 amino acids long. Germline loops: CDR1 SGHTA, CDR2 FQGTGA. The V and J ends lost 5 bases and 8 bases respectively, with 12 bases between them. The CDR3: CASSPDSIGYTF. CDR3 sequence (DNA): TGTGCCAGCAGCCCGGACAGTATAGGCTACACCTTC.

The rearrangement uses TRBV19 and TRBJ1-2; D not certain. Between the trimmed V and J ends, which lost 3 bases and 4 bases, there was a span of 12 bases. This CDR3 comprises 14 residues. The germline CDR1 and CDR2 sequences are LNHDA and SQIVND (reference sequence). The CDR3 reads CASSIGRPTYGYTF. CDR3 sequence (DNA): TGTGCCAGTAGTATTGGGAGACCGACCTATGGCTACACCTTC.

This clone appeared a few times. CDR3 nucleotides: TGTGCCAGCAACAAAGGACAGATCTCTGGGGCCAACGTCCTGACTTTC. Its translation is CASNKGQISGANVLTF. This sequence joins TRBV28 and TRBJ2-6; tentatively, D is TRBD1 (6 bases). The CDR3 is 16 amino acids. The germline V gene encodes CDR1 MDHEN and CDR2 SYDVKM. Between the trimmed V and J ends, which lost 7 bases and 0 bases, there was a span of 13 bases.

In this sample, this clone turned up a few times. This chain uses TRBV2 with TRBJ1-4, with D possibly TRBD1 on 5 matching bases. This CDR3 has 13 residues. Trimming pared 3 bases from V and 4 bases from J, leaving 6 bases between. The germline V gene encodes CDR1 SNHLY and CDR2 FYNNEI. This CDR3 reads CASSDRDNEKLFF. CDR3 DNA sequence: TGTGCCAGCAGTGACAGGGATAATGAAAAACTGTTTTTT. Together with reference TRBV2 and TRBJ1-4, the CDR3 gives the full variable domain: EPEVTQTPSHQVTQMGQEVILRCVPISNHLYFYWYRQILGQKVEFLVSFYNNEISEKSEIFDDQFSVERPDGSNFTLKIRSTKLEDSAMYFCASSDRDNEKLFFGSGTQLSVL.

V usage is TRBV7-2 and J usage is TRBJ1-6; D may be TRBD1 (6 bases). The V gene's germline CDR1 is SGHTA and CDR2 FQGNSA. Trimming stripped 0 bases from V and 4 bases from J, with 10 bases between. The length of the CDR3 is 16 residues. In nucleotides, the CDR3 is TGTGCCAGCAGCTTAGCCGGGACAAGATATAATTCACCCCTCCACTTT. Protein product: CASSLAGTRYNSPLHF.

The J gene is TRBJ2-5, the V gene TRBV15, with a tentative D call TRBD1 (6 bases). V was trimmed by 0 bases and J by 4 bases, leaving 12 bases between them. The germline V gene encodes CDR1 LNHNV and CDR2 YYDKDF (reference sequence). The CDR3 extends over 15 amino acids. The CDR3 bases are TGTGCCACCAGCAGAGATCGTGGGACAAGAGAGACCCAGTACTTC. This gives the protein CATSRDRGTRETQYF.

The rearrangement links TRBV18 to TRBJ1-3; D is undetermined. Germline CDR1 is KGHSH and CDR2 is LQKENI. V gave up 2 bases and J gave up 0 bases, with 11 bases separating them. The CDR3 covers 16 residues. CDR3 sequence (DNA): TGTGCCAGCTCACCAGAAATGAGCGCCTCTGGAAACACCATATATTTT. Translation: CASSPEMSASGNTIYF.

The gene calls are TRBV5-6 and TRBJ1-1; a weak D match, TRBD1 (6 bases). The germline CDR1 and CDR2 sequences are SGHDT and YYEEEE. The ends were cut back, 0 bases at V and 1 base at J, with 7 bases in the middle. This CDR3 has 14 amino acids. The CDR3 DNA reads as TGTGCCAGCAGCTTGGACAGGGCGAACACTGAAGCTTTCTTT. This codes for CASSLDRANTEAFF. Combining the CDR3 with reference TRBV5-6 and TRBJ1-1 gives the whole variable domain DAGVTQSPTHLIKTRGQQVTLRCSPKSGHDTVSWYQQALGQGPQFIFQYYEEEERQRGNFPDRFSGHQFPNYSSELNVNALLLGDSALYLCASSLDRANTEAFFGQGTRLTVV.

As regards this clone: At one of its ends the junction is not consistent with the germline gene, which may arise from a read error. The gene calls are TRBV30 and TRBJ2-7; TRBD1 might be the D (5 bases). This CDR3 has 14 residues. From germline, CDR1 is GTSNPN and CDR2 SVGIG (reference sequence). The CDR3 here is CAWRKPGNSHEQYF. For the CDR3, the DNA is TGTGCCTGGAGAAAACCAGGGAACTCCCACGAGCAGTACTTC.

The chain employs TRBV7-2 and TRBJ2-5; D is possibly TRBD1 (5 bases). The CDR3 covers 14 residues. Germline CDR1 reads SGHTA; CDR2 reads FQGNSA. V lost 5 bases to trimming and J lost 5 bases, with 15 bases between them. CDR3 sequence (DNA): TGTGCCAGCAGCCCGACAGAGATCTGGGAGACCCAGTACTTC. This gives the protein CASSPTEIWETQYF.

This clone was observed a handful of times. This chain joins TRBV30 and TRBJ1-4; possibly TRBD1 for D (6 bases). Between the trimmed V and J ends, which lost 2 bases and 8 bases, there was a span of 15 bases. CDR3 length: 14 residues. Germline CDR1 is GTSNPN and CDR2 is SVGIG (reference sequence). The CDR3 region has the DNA TGTGCCTGGAGTTTGGGGGCCAAGGCCGAAAAACTGTTTTTT. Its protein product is CAWSLGAKAEKLFF. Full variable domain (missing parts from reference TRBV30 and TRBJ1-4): SQTIHQWPATLVQPVGSPLSLECTVEGTSNPNLYWYRQAAGRGLQLLFYSVGIGQISSEVPQNLSASRPQDRQFILSSKKLLLSDSGFYLCAWSLGAKAEKLFFGSGTQLSVL.

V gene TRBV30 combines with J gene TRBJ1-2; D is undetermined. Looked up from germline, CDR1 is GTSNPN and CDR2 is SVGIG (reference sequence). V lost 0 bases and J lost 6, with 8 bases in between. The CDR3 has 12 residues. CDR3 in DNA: TGTGCCTGGAGTGTAAGAGGCAATGGCTACACCTTC. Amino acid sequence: CAWSVRGNGYTF. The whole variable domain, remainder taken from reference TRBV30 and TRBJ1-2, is SQTIHQWPATLVQPVGSPLSLECTVEGTSNPNLYWYRQAAGRGLQLLFYSVGIGQISSEVPQNLSASRPQDRQFILSSKKLLLSDSGFYLCAWSVRGNGYTFGSGTRLTVV.

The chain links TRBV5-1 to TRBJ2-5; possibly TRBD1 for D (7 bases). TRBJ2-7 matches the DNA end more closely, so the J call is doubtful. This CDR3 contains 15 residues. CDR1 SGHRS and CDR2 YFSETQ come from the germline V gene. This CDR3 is CASSFRQGGFYEQYF. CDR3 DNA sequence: TGCGCCAGCAGCTTCAGGCAGGGGGGCTTCTACGAGCAGTACTTC.

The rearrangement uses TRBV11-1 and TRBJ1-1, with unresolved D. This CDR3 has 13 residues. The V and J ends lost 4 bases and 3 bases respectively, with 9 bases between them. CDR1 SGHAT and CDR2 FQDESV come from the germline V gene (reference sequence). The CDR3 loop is CASSSMRDTEAFF. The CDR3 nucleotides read TGTGCCAGCAGCTCGATGCGGGACACTGAAGCTTTCTTT. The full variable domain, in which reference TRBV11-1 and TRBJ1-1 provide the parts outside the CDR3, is EAEVAQSPRYKITEKSQAVAFWCDPISGHATLYWYRQILGQGPELLVQFQDESVVDDSQLPKDRFSAERLKGVDSTLKIQPAELGDSAMYLCASSSMRDTEAFFGQGTRLTVV.

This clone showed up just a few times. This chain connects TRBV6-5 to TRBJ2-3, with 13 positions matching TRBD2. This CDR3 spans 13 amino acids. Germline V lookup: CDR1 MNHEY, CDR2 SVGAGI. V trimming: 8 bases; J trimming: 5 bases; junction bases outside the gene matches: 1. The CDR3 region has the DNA TGTGCCAGCGGGACTAGCGGGGTAGATACGCAGTATTTT. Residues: CASGTSGVDTQYF.